The present T cell receptor (beta chain) was sequenced within a study of blood T cell repertoires in COVID-19. For the study at large: The origin of the acute and convalescent COVID-19 samples was the United States, Italy and Spain.

CDR3 length equals 14 residues. Germline V gene lookup returns CDR1 MNHEY and CDR2 SVGAGI. V was trimmed by 4 bases and J by 3 bases, leaving 13 bases between them. In the source study's methods: Estimation of nucleated cell counts was performed using reference gene primer amplification. The table came from immunoSEQ multiplex PCR; TCRdb's copy has only in-frame clones and leaves some out. The V and J calls and clone size are taken from that table; D and trimming were inferred from the DNA. The sample records roughly 220,000 clones, less than 90% being singletons. The source is a woman in her 30s who had recovered from COVID-19. The chain is built from TRBV6-5 and TRBJ2-7; D is possibly TRBD1 (5 bases). The sample consisted of PBMCs or T cells enriched from blood (not recorded which). This CDR3 reads CASSSTLQGYEQYF. In DNA form, the CDR3 reads TGTGCCAGCAGTTCGACGTTGCAGGGCTACGAGCAGTACTTC.